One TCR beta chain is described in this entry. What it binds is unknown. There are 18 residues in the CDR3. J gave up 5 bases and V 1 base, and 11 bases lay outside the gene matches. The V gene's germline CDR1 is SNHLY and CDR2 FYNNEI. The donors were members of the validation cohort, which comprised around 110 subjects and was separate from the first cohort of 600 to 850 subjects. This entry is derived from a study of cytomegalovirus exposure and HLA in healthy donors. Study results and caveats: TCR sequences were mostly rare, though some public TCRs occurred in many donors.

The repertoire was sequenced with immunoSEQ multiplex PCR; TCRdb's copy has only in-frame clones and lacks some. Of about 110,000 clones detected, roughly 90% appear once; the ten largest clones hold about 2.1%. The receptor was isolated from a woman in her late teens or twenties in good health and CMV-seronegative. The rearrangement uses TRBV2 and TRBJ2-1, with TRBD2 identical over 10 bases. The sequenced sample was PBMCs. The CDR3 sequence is CASSEENSSGGSHNEQFF. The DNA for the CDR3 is TGTGCCAGCAGTGAAGAAAATTCTAGCGGGGGTTCCCACAATGAGCAGTTCTTC.